The T cell receptor (beta chain) under discussion was sequenced for a study of glioma-infiltrating T cells. Findings and caveats of the study: Tissue and blood shared very few CDR3 sequences. Non-neoplastic patients had below-expected tissue-blood divergence, while all gliomas exceeded expectation.

This clonotype was observed many times. No antigen is known for it. Germline V gene lookup returns CDR1 MNHNS and CDR2 SASEGT. The CDR3 spans 11 residues. Trimming stripped 6 bases from V and 9 bases from J, with 9 bases between. The iRepertoire nested amplicon-rescue multiplex PCR amplified TCR alpha and beta CDR3s from RNA. Input was roughly 95-450 ng of tissue mRNA or PBMC total RNA. TCRdb analysed the multiplex PCR reads with MiXCR anew, one entry per CDR3 protein. Of approximately 110,000 distinct CDR3 sequences detected, 20% to 25% appear once; the ten largest clones hold roughly 37%. The sequence was collected from a human donor with low-grade glioma or glioblastoma, undergoing nonglioma brain surgery, or in good health (not recorded which). Specimen: glioma tissue, nonneoplastic brain tissue, or PBMCs (not recorded which). The rearrangement joins TRBV6-1 to TRBJ2-1; maybe TRBD1 (5 bases). The CDR3 DNA is TGTGCCAGCAGGTCTAGGGGTGAGCAGTTCTTC. Its translation: CASRSRGEQFF.